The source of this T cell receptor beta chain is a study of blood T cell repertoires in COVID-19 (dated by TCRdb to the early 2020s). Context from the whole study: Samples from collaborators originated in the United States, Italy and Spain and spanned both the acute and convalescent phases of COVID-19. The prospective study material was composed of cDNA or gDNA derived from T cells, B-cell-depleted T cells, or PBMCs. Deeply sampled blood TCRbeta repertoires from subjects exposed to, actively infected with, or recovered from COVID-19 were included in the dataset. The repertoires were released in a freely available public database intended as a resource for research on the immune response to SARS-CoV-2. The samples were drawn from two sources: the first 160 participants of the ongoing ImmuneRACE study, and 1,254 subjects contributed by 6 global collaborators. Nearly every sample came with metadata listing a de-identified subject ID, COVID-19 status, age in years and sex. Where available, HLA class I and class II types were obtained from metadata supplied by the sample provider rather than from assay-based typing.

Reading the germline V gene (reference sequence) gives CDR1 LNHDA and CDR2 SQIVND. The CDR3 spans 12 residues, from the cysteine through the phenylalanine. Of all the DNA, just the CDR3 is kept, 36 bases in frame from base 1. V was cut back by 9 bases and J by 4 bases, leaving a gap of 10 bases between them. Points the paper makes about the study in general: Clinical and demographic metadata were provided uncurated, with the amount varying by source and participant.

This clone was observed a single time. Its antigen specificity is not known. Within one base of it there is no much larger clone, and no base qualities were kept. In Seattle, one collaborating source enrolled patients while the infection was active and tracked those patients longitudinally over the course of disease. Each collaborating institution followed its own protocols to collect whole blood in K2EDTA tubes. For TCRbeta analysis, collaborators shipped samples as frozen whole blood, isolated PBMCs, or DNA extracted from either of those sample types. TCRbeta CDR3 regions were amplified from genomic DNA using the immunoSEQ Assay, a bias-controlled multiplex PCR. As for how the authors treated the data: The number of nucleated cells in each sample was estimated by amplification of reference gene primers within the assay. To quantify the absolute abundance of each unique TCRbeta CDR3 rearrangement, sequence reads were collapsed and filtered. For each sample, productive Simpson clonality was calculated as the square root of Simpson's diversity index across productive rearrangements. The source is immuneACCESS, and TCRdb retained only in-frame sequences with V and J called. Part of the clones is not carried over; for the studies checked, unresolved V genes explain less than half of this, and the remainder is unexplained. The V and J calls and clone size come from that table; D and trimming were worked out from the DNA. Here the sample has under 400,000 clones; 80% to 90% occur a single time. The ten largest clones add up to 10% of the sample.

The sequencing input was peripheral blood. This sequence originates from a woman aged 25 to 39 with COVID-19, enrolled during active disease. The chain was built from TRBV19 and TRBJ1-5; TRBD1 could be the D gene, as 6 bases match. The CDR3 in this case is CASPRGNQPQHF. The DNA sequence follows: TGTGCCAGCCCCAGGGGAAATCAGCCCCAGCATTTT.